Listed here is a single TCR beta chain. The CDR3 loop spans 18 amino acids. Germline assignment: CDR1 SGHNT and CDR2 YYREEE (reference sequence). V lost 1 base, J lost 2 bases, and 16 bases lay in between. The sample is drawn from a study of shared clonotypes between healthy human individuals. Deep-level running was used for the assay. The table came from immunoSEQ multiplex PCR; TCRdb's copy has only in-frame clones and leaves some out. Among some 480,000 clones, around three quarters were seen once, and the ten largest hold about 12%. The source material was PBMCs. The chain is built from TRBV5-4 and TRBJ2-6; tentative D call: TRBD2 (6 bases). The clonotype originates from a middle-aged woman in good health. Some clones in this sample may be carry-over from other donors' samples. CDR3 protein: CASSLLERARAGANVLTF. The CDR3 DNA is TGTGCCAGCAGCTTGTTAGAGCGGGCGCGGGCTGGGGCCAACGTCCTGACTTTC.